This T cell receptor beta chain is drawn from a study of blood T cell repertoires in COVID-19. Original handling: Quantification of nucleated cells was approximated via reference gene primer amplification. The assay was immunoSEQ multiplex PCR, and TCRdb's table has in-frame clones only and misses some. Clone size and the V and J calls come from that table; the DNA yielded D and trimming. This table has 300,000 to 450,000 clones, roughly 90% appearing once. J lost 4 bases, V lost 2 bases, and 6 bases had no gene match. The V gene's germline CDR1 is SGDLS and CDR2 YYNGEE. This CDR3 has 17 amino acids. The genes are TRBV9 and TRBJ2-3, with 14 bases lining up with TRBD2. Sample: peripheral blood. The clonotype originates from a woman aged 30 to 39 with COVID-19, enrolled during active disease. The CDR3 sequence is CASSVRLAGGQADTQYF. Here the CDR3 DNA reads TGTGCCAGCAGCGTTCGACTAGCGGGGGGGCAAGCAGATACGCAGTATTTT.